The 9 T cell receptor beta chains below were found in one sample sequenced in a study of T-cell memory formation after mild COVID-19. TCRdb redid the calling of the 5' RACE reads with MiXCR, one entry per CDR3 protein. Counted here are approximately 180,000 distinct CDR3 sequences, 16% occurring once; the ten biggest clones make up 2% to 2.5%. What was sequenced was PBMCs or a T cell subset sorted from them (not recorded which). The receptors derive from an adult woman who had mild COVID-19 (a few samples of this study predate the infection). Cell type and time point are not known.

The gene calls are TRBV3-1 and TRBJ2-1; 9 nucleotides align to TRBD2. CDR1 is LGHDT and CDR2 is YNNKEL in the germline V gene (reference sequence). With V trimmed by 0 bases and J by 4 bases, 7 bases remained unmatched. This CDR3 comprises 17 residues. CDR3 in amino acids: CASSQDLVSGGYNEQFF. Written as DNA, the CDR3 is TGTGCCAGCAGCCAAGATCTGGTTAGCGGGGGTTACAATGAGCAGTTCTTC.

This clonotype was counted a few times. The V call is TRBV24-1, the J call TRBJ2-7; TRBD1 matches 10 bases. V dropped 3 bases and J dropped 4; count of bases not matched to a gene: 14. The germline V gene has CDR1 KGHDR and CDR2 SFDVKD. The length of the CDR3 is 18 residues. DNA for the CDR3: TGTGCCACCAGTGATGCGCGGACCGGGACAGGGGTAAGATACGAGCAGTACTTC. This codes for CATSDARTGTGVRYEQYF.

The rearrangement links TRBV7-9 to TRBJ1-1; 8 bases align to TRBD1. The CDR3 length is 14 residues. Germline V gene data show CDR1 as SEHNR and CDR2 as FQNEAQ (reference sequence). With 5 bases clipped from V and 8 bases from J, the junction kept 10 bases outside the gene matches. The CDR3: CASSPDGAGGEAFF. The CDR3 DNA follows: TGTGCCAGCAGCCCCGACGGTGCAGGGGGCGAAGCTTTCTTT.

The CDR3 region has the DNA TGTGCCAGCAGCCTCCGGGACAGCCCCTACGAGCAGTACTTC. Translated, it gives CASSLRDSPYEQYF. The rearrangement links TRBV14 to TRBJ2-7; 7 bases agree with TRBD1. The CDR3 length is 14 residues. Unmatched junction bases numbered 5, after V lost 4 bases and J lost 2 bases. Germline loops: CDR1 SGHDN, CDR2 FVKESK.

This rearrangement joins TRBV12-3 or TRBV12-4 to TRBJ1-2; D not certain. V was clipped by 7 bases and J by 4 bases, with 16 bases between them. The CDR3 has 14 residues. The CDR3 reads CASTHSRHGYGYTF. DNA of the CDR3: TGTGCCAGCACCCATTCAAGGCACGGCTATGGCTACACCTTC.

V usage is TRBV12-3 or TRBV12-4 and J usage is TRBJ2-1; no clear D. There are 16 residues in the CDR3. V was shortened by 5 bases and J by 0 bases, with 14 bases between the two germline ends. The CDR3 region has the DNA TGTGCCAGCAGTCCGCGGACGCCGAGCTCCTACAATGAGCAGTTCTTC. Translated, it gives CASSPRTPSSYNEQFF.

This clonotype came up a few times. A much larger clone differs from this one at a single base, so this may be a read error. The chain recombines TRBV5-1 with TRBJ2-7; the match to TRBD1 covers 9 bases. The germline gives CDR1 SGHRS, CDR2 YFSETQ. Trimming removed 2 bases from V and 2 bases from J; junction bases left unmatched: 2. The CDR3 has 14 residues. The CDR3: CASSFGTGTYEQYF. The CDR3 region has the DNA TGCGCCAGCAGCTTCGGGACAGGGACCTACGAGCAGTACTTC.

The chain employs TRBV6-5 and TRBJ1-2, with unresolved D. This CDR3 is built from 11 residues. Germline V gene data show CDR1 as MNHEY and CDR2 as SVGAGI. Trimming removed 8 bases from V and 4 bases from J, with 8 bases in between. The CDR3 reads CASWSGYGYTF. The CDR3 DNA reads TGTGCCAGCTGGTCTGGCTATGGCTACACCTTC.

In this sample, this clonotype turned up a few times. V is TRBV5-1 and J is TRBJ1-4, with unresolved D. In germline, CDR1 is SGHRS, CDR2 YFSETQ. The CDR3 runs to 12 residues. Trimming removed 2 bases at V and 8 bases at J, with 7 bases between. CDR3 coding DNA: TGCGCCAGCAGCTTTCCCGGGGAAAAACTGTTTTTT. This sequence encodes CASSFPGEKLFF.